A single T cell receptor (beta chain) is shown here with its context. Its specificity is not known. Expressed TCRB transcripts got sequenced, as all isolated RNA was reverse transcribed. TCRdb's copy holds only in-frame clones and misses some; the assay was immunoSEQ multiplex PCR. The repertoire holds roughly 300,000 clones, with less than 15% as singletons. Trimming removed 3 bases from V and 3 bases from J, with 12 bases in between. Germline V gene lookup returns CDR1 SGHNT and CDR2 YYREEE (reference sequence). The length of the CDR3 is 14 residues. These data belong to a study of beta chain features in type 1 diabetes. Study-wide findings and caveats: The study found moderately but significantly shorter TCRB CDR3s in all four CD4+ subsets of Type 1 diabetes patients.

The sample was central memory CD4+ T cells from blood. This chain connects TRBV5-4 to TRBJ2-5, with TRBD2 as a possible D gene (6 bases). The receptor was derived from a young man in good health. The CDR3 loop is CASSYRLDKETQYF. The DNA for the CDR3 is TGTGCCAGCAGCTACCGACTAGATAAAGAGACCCAGTACTTC.